This T cell receptor (beta chain) was captured by sequencing in a study of T cells in Graves' hyperthyroidism and ophthalmopathy. Study outcomes and limitations: Using 13 V-J features, a model discriminated ophthalmopathy from stable hyperthyroidism.

Thyroid ultrasound and orbital computed tomography, with clinical symptoms and serum thyroxine and TRAb, informed diagnoses. Fresh 10 ml peripheral blood yielded PBMCs. Amplified regions were TCR beta CDR3 sequences from RNA transcripts. An initial round of RT-PCR targeting the TCR CDR3 relied on the HTBI primer set. TCRdb re-derived calls from the multiplex PCR reads in MiXCR, one entry per CDR3 protein. The table records hundreds of thousands of distinct CDR3 sequences, about a sixth of them present only once. This clonotype was detected many times. Its cognate antigen is unknown. The receptor comes from a young woman with Graves' ophthalmopathy. What was sequenced was blood.

The chain's CDR3 is CASSLRQLGMNTEAFF. The CDR3 nucleotides are TGCGCCAGCAGCTTAAGACAGCTTGGCATGAACACTGAAGCTTTCTTT. The chain carries TRBV5-1 and TRBJ1-1; a weak D match, TRBD1 (5 bases). Germline CDR1 SGHRS, CDR2 YFSETQ. The ends were cut back, 2 bases at V and 0 bases at J, with 14 bases in the middle. The CDR3 has 16 residues.